These 3 T cell receptor beta chains were sequenced from one sample in a study of T-cell reconstitution after alpha-beta-depleted transplantation in children. For TCRbeta, the library was prepared with unique molecular identifiers. MiXCR, run by TCRdb on the PCR reads, gives a single entry per CDR3 protein. The profile shows approximately 350,000 distinct CDR3 sequences, 15% to 20% of them singletons. The specimen was PBMCs, mostly from graft donor cells, collected 360 days after TCRalphabeta/CD19-depleted stem cell transplant. All receptors derive from a male patient aged 2 to 9 who had a stem cell transplant for acute lymphoblastic leukemia, so the T cells may come from the graft donor.

This clonotype has a single count. The chain is built from TRBV29-1 and TRBJ2-2; D ambiguous. CDR3 length equals 11 residues. V lost 3 bases and J lost 6, with 5 bases in between. Germline loops: CDR1 SQVTM, CDR2 ANQGSEA. CDR3 DNA: TGCAGCGTTGACAGAGCCGGGGAGCTGTTTTTT. This gives the protein CSVDRAGELFF.

This clonotype has a handful of counts. J is TRBJ2-7 and V is TRBV7-2, with 11 bases identical to TRBD2. CDR3 length: 16 amino acids. Germline CDR1 is SGHTA and CDR2 is FQGNSA. V dropped 5 bases and J dropped 2; count of bases not matched to a gene: 8. The CDR3 protein is CASSPRGTSGTYEQYF. CDR3 in DNA: TGTGCCAGCAGCCCCCGCGGGACTAGCGGAACCTACGAGCAGTACTTC. The full variable domain, in which reference TRBV7-2 and TRBJ2-7 provide the parts outside the CDR3, is GAGVSQSPSNKVTEKGKDVELRCDPISGHTALYWYRQSLGQGLEFLIYFQGNSAPDKSGLPSDRFSAERTGGSVSTLTIQRTQQEDSAVYLCASSPRGTSGTYEQYFGPGTRLTVT.

This clonotype showed up just a few times. J is TRBJ2-2 and V is TRBV30; unclear D gene. The CDR3 consists of 16 residues. From germline, CDR1 is GTSNPN and CDR2 SVGIG (reference sequence). With 5 bases removed from V and 4 bases from J, the gap between germline ends came to 20 bases. Written as DNA, the CDR3 is TGTGCCTGGTACCCTAAGGGTGCCGTAATCACCGGGGAGCTGTTTTTT. Its protein product is CAWYPKGAVITGELFF.